Listed here are 13 T cell receptor beta chains from one sample, sequenced in a study of blood T cell repertoires in COVID-19. Only in-frame clones appear in the TCRdb table, and some are missing; sequencing was by immunoSEQ multiplex PCR. The sample includes 130,000 to 150,000 clones, around four fifths of them seen just once. Material for sequencing was PBMCs or T cells enriched from blood (not recorded which). All receptors derive from a woman aged 40-49 years who had recovered from COVID-19.

The V call is TRBV5-6, the J call TRBJ1-1, with no clear D. The V gene lost 4 bases and the J gene lost 5 bases, with 18 bases spanning the gap. Germline-derived CDR1 and CDR2 are SGHDT and YYEEEE. CDR3 length: 15 amino acids. The CDR3: CASSQTTAGRTEAFF. In DNA, the CDR3 is TGTGCCAGCAGCCAGACGACGGCGGGGAGGACTGAAGCTTTCTTT.

This clone appeared once. The chain has TRBV2 and TRBJ1-2; D may be TRBD1 (5 bases). The CDR3 is made up of 15 amino acids. Germline lookup yields CDR1 SNHLY and CDR2 FYNNEI. V dropped 7 bases and J dropped 4 bases, with 19 bases sitting between them. The CDR3 sequence is CASTHARVEVYGYTF. DNA of the CDR3: TGTGCCAGCACCCACGCCAGGGTTGAGGTCTATGGCTACACCTTC.

The chain has TRBV28 and TRBJ1-2, with D tentatively TRBD1 (5 bases). The V end was cut by 2 bases, the J end by 8 bases, with 15 bases between. Per the germline V gene, CDR1 is MDHEN and CDR2 is SYDVKM. CDR3 size: 14 residues. For the CDR3, the DNA is TGTGCCAGCAGTTTAGGAAATGGGGCCCTCGGCTACACCTTC. It yields the protein CASSLGNGALGYTF.

In nucleotides, the CDR3 is TGTGCCAGCAGTTTGGGCCAGGCGACGCGATACAATGAGCAGTTCTTC. Translation: CASSLGQATRYNEQFF. The rearrangement joins TRBV27 to TRBJ2-1, with D uncertain. The CDR3 length is 16 residues. Germline V lookup: CDR1 MNHEY, CDR2 SMNVEV (reference sequence). The V and J ends lost 3 bases and 4 bases respectively, with 16 bases between them.

With regard to this clone: This specimen includes other DNA sequences encoding the same CDR3. This chain uses TRBV7-9 with TRBJ1-1; no reliable D call. The CDR3 runs 11 residues. Germline V gene lookup returns CDR1 SEHNR and CDR2 FQNEAQ (reference sequence). Deletions cut 3 bases from V and 7 bases from J, with 6 bases between. CDR3 DNA sequence: TGTGCCAGCAGCTTGTCCGGTGAAGCTTTCTTT. Its protein is CASSLSGEAFF.

This chain uses TRBV27 with TRBJ2-1, with 7 bases fitting TRBD2. CDR3 length: 14 residues. Germline V lookup: CDR1 MNHEY, CDR2 SMNVEV (reference sequence). The ends lost 4 bases at V and 7 bases at J; junction bases unmatched: 7. This CDR3 is CASSSSSGTNEQFF. The CDR3, as DNA: TGTGCCAGCAGTTCGTCAAGCGGGACTAATGAGCAGTTCTTC.

This clone was picked up a small number of times. This sequence joins TRBV7-4 and TRBJ2-7; the D gene is possibly TRBD1 (5 bases). Germline values: CDR1 SGHVT, CDR2 SQSDAQ. This CDR3 contains 13 residues. V lost 5 bases to trimming and J lost 4 bases, with 12 bases between them. This CDR3 reads CASSTTTGYEQYF. The CDR3 DNA follows: TGTGCCAGCAGCACAACCACAGGTTACGAGCAGTACTTC.

This clone was seen a handful of times. The chain couples TRBV6-5 to TRBJ2-1; tentatively, D is TRBD2 (5 bases). The CDR3 has 14 residues. Germline V CDR1 and CDR2: MNHEY, SVGAGI. Trimming removed 9 bases from V and 4 bases from J, with 16 bases in between. The CDR3 DNA sequence: TGTGCCAGTCTGGGTCGAGGGAATTACAATGAGCAGTTCTTC. It encodes CASLGRGNYNEQFF.

V gene TRBV5-1 combines with J gene TRBJ1-5, with D unclear. V was trimmed by 0 bases and J by 7 bases, leaving 11 bases between them. The CDR3 has 14 residues. Germline CDR1 is SGHRS and CDR2 is YFSETQ. The DNA of the CDR3 is TGCGCCAGCAGCTTGGGGCAAGCGGGCCAGCCCCAGCATTTT. Its translation: CASSLGQAGQPQHF.

The sample holds one count of this clone. The CDR3 region is CAWSGQFQETQYF. The CDR3 region has the DNA TGTGCCTGGTCAGGACAGTTCCAAGAGACCCAGTACTTC. The rearrangement links TRBV30 to TRBJ2-5, with TRBD1 as a possible D gene (6 bases). The CDR3 is made up of 13 amino acids. Germline-derived CDR1 and CDR2 are GTSNPN and SVGIG (reference sequence). V dropped 5 bases and J dropped 1 base, with 11 bases sitting between them.

The chain is built from TRBV6-5 and TRBJ1-1; 7 bases are shared with TRBD1. Germline V lookup: CDR1 MNHEY, CDR2 SVGAGI. The length of the CDR3 is 15 residues. With 6 bases clipped from V and 5 bases from J, the junction kept 12 bases outside the gene matches. CDR3 sequence: CASRKTGQPNTEAFF. The CDR3 DNA is TGTGCCAGCAGAAAAACGGGACAGCCGAATACTGAAGCTTTCTTT.

The chain employs TRBV4-1 and TRBJ2-1; 8 nucleotides agree with TRBD2. Germline-derived CDR1 and CDR2 are MGHRA and YSYEKL. The ends lost 4 bases at V and 2 bases at J; junction bases unmatched: 1. The CDR3 runs 14 residues. This CDR3 reads CASSPGLAYNEQFF. The CDR3 DNA reads as TGCGCCAGCAGCCCGGGACTAGCCTACAATGAGCAGTTCTTC.

This clone showed up many times. This chain joins TRBV19 and TRBJ1-2; D gene ambiguous. Trimming took 0 bases from V and 0 from J, leaving 8 bases between them. The germline gives CDR1 LNHDA, CDR2 SQIVND (reference sequence). CDR3 length: 15 residues. CDR3 coding DNA: TGTGCCAGTAGTATAGAAACAGTAACTAACTATGGCTACACCTTC. It is translated as CASSIETVTNYGYTF.